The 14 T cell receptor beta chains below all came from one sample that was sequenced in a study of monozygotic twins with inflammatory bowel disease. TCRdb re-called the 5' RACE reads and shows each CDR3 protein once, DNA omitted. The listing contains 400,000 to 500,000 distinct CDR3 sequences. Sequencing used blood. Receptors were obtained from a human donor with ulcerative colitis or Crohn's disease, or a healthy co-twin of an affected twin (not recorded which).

The CDR3 region is CASSQEGSGGAYSYEQYF. The chain carries TRBV4-2 and TRBJ2-7; TCRdb gives TRBD2 as the D gene, but with no DNA this cannot be confirmed. The length of the CDR3 is 18 residues. Germline loops: CDR1 LGHNA, CDR2 YNFKEQ.

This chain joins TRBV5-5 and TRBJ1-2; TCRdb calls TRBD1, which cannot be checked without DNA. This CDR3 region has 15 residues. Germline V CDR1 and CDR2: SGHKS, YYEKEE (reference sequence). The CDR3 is CASSLEPGRNYGYTF.

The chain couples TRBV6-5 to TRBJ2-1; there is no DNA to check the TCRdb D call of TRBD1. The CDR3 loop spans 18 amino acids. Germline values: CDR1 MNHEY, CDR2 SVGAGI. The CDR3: CASSYFPRGQGTYNEQFF.

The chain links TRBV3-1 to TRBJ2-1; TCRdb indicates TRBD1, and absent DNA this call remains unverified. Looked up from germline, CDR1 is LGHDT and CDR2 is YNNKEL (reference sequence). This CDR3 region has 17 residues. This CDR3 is CASSQEPRLATYNEQFF.

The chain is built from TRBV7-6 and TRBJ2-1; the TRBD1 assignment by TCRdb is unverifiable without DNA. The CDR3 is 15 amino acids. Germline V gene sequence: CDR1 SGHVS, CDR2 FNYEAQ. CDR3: CASSLAQGGYNEQFF.

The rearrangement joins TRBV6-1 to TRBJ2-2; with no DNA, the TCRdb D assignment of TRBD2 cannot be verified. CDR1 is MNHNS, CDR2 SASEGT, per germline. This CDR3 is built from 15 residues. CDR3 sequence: CASGPLAFGTGELFF.

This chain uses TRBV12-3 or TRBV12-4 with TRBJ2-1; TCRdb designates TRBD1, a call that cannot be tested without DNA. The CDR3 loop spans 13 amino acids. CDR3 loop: CASTPTGGNEQFF.

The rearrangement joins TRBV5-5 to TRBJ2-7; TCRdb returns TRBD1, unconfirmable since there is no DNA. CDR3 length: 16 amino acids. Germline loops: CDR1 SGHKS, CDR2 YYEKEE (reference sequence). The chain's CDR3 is CASSPRTTGGSYEQYF.

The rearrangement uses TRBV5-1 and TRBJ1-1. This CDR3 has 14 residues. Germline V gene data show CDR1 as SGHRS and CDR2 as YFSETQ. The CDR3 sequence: CASSLDGLNTEAFF.

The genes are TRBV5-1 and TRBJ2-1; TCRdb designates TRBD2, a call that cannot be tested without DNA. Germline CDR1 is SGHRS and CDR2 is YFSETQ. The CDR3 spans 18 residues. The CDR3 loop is CASSFLVSGLAGENEQFF.

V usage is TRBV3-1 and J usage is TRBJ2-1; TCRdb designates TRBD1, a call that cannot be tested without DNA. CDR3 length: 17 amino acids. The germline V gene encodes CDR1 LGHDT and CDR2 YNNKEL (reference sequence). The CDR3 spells CASSQDRGAPPYNEQFF.

The CDR3 region is CASNQAGGTDTQYF. The chain joins TRBV5-1 to TRBJ2-3; no DNA is available, so the TRBD2 call from TCRdb remains unchecked. CDR1 is SGHRS, CDR2 YFSETQ, per germline. The CDR3 length is 14 residues.

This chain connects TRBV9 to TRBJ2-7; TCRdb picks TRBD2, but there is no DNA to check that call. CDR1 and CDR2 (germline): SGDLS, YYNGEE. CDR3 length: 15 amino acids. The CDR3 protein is CASSAASGRLNEQYF. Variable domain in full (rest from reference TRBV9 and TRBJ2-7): DSGVTQTPKHLITATGQRVTLRCSPRSGDLSVYWYQQSLDQGLQFLIQYYNGEERAKGNILERFSAQQFPDLHSELNLSSLELGDSALYFCASSAASGRLNEQYFGPGTRLTVT.

This chain's CDR3 is CASSRGATGELFF. The chain uses TRBV3-1 and TRBJ2-2; TCRdb calls TRBD1, which cannot be checked without DNA. Germline loops: CDR1 LGHDT, CDR2 YNNKEL (reference sequence). The CDR3 sequence is 13 residues long.